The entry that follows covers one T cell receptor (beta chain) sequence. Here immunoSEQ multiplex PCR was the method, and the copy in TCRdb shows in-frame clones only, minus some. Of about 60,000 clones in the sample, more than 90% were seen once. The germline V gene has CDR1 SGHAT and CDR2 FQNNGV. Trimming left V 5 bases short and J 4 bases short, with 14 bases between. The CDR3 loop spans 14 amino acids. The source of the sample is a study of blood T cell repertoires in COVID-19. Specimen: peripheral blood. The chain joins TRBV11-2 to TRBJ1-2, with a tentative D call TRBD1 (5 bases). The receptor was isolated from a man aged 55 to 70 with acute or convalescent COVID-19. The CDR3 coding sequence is TGTGCCAGCAGCAAAAACCTAGGGGTCTATGGCTACACCTTC. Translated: CASSKNLGVYGYTF.